The next 20 T cell receptor beta chains were all read from a single sample in a study of shared clonotypes between healthy human individuals. The table came from immunoSEQ multiplex PCR; TCRdb's copy has only in-frame clones and leaves some out. The top ten clones hold under 2% of a sample with 550,000 to 850,000 clones, approximately 72% of them seen once. What was sequenced was memory CD4+ T cells sorted from blood. Regarding subset: CD45RA-negative fraction. These receptors came from a woman in her thirties in good health.

This clone has more than one count but fewer than ten. The gene calls are TRBV27 and TRBJ2-4, with TRBD1 matching 7 bases. Germline V gives CDR1 MNHEY, CDR2 SMNVEV (reference sequence). V gave up 8 bases and J gave up 3 bases; unmatched junction bases: 10. The CDR3 is 15 residues long. The CDR3 protein is CASGLTGASKNIQYF. The DNA of the CDR3 is TGTGCCAGCGGGTTAACAGGGGCGAGCAAAAACATTCAGTACTTC.

The chain combines TRBV18 with TRBJ2-5; perhaps TRBD1 as D (6 bases). Germline-derived CDR1 and CDR2 are KGHSH and LQKENI. This CDR3 spans 16 amino acids. V was cut by 3 bases and J by 1 base, with 15 bases left in between. The CDR3 DNA follows: TGTGCCAGCTCACCCAGACTTGGGGGCGCCCAAGAGACCCAGTACTTC. It is translated as CASSPRLGGAQETQYF.

V usage is TRBV28 and J usage is TRBJ2-3; 10 nucleotides align to TRBD2. Trimming at V came to 3 bases and at J to 2 bases, leaving 11 bases not matched to a gene. The CDR3 covers 18 residues. Germline CDR1 MDHEN, CDR2 SYDVKM. CDR3 amino acids: CASSFLIRTSGTTDTQYF. The CDR3 DNA is TGTGCCAGCAGTTTCTTGATCCGGACTAGCGGAACCACAGATACGCAGTATTTT.

In the case of this clone: Within the sample, other DNA sequences also encode this same CDR3. This rearrangement joins TRBV6-4 to TRBJ2-1; 9 nucleotides agree with TRBD2. V lost 3 bases to trimming and J lost 4 bases; unmatched junction nucleotides: 1. The CDR3 is 14 amino acids. Germline V gene sequence: CDR1 MRHNA, CDR2 SNTAGT. Here the CDR3 reads CASSELAGYNEQFF. DNA for the CDR3: TGTGCCAGCAGTGAGCTAGCGGGGTACAATGAGCAGTTCTTC.

This clone was seen more than once but under ten times. This rearrangement joins TRBV30 to TRBJ2-7; D is possibly TRBD2 (5 bases). The germline V and J ends were trimmed by 4 bases and 5 bases, with 12 bases remaining between them. This CDR3 is built from 12 residues. Per germline, CDR1 GTSNPN and CDR2 SVGIG (reference sequence). The CDR3 here is CAWTTSGNEQYF. The CDR3 DNA follows: TGTGCCTGGACAACTAGTGGAAACGAGCAGTACTTC.

The chain has TRBV2 and TRBJ2-1; 9 nucleotides agree with TRBD1. Trimming removed 5 bases from V and 4 bases from J; junction bases left unmatched: 6. This CDR3 is built from 15 residues. Germline CDR1 reads SNHLY; CDR2 reads FYNNEI. CDR3: CASSTAGTGYNEQFF. The CDR3 DNA follows: TGTGCCAGCAGTACCGCCGGGACAGGGTACAATGAGCAGTTCTTC.

This clone was observed a few times. The CDR3 nucleotides are TGTGCCACCAGCAGGCTGACTAGCGGGATTCCCCCTGAGCAGTTCTTC. Protein sequence: CATSRLTSGIPPEQFF. This sequence joins TRBV15 and TRBJ2-1, with 11 bases identical to TRBD2. Germline V CDR1 and CDR2: LNHNV, YYDKDF (reference sequence). The CDR3 loop spans 16 amino acids. The V segment lost 3 bases and the J segment 9 bases; nucleotides outside the gene matches: 10.

The chain recombines TRBV5-5 with TRBJ1-4, with a possible D match to TRBD1 (6 bases). This CDR3 is 14 amino acids long. The V end was cut by 2 bases, the J end by 4 bases, with 9 bases between. The V gene's germline CDR1 is SGHKS and CDR2 YYEKEE (reference sequence). The CDR3 DNA reads TGTGCCAGCAGCTTACTGGACAGTAATGAAAAACTGTTTTTT. Amino acids: CASSLLDSNEKLFF. The complete variable domain, with remaining parts taken from reference TRBV5-5 and TRBJ1-4, reads DAGVTQSPTHLIKTRGQQVTLRCSPISGHKSVSWYQQVLGQGPQFIFQYYEKEERGRGNFPDRFSARQFPNYSSELNVNALLLGDSALYLCASSLLDSNEKLFFGSGTQLSVL.

This chain joins TRBV5-1 and TRBJ2-2; the match to TRBD2 covers 8 bases. Germline CDR1 is SGHRS and CDR2 is YFSETQ. The CDR3 covers 15 residues. V was clipped by 2 bases and J by 1 base; unmatched bases: 1. The CDR3 spells CASSFTSGNTGELFF. The CDR3 DNA is TGCGCCAGCAGCTTTACTAGCGGGAACACCGGGGAGCTGTTTTTT.

The chain combines TRBV19 with TRBJ1-1; tentative D call: TRBD1 (5 bases). V lost 7 bases, J lost 9 bases, and 18 bases lay in between. The CDR3 loop spans 13 amino acids. CDR1 and CDR2 (germline): LNHDA, SQIVND (reference sequence). The DNA for the CDR3 is TGTGCCAGTACCCCCACGGGGACCGTGAAAGCTTTCTTT. Amino acids: CASTPTGTVKAFF.

This clone was recorded a few times. The rearrangement links TRBV7-9 to TRBJ2-1, with 8 bases matching TRBD2. This CDR3 comprises 15 residues. Germline CDR1 SEHNR, CDR2 FQNEAQ (reference sequence). With V trimmed by 6 bases and J by 5 bases, 9 bases remained unmatched. The CDR3 protein is CASSFEVREDNEQFF. The CDR3 nucleotides are TGTGCCAGCAGTTTCGAGGTGCGGGAGGACAATGAGCAGTTCTTC.

The chain carries TRBV28 and TRBJ2-1, with D tentatively TRBD2 (6 bases). The V and J ends lost 8 bases and 0 bases respectively, with 14 bases between them. Germline V lookup: CDR1 MDHEN, CDR2 SYDVKM. CDR3 size: 15 residues. The DNA for the CDR3 is TGTGCCAGCCGTATGGAGGGTAGCTCCTACAATGAGCAGTTCTTC. Protein product: CASRMEGSSYNEQFF.

At least ten counts were recorded for this clone. The rearrangement joins TRBV7-3 to TRBJ2-1; no clear D. The germline gives CDR1 SGHTA, CDR2 FQGTGA. The CDR3 length is 15 residues. Deletions cut 2 bases from V and 0 bases from J, with 8 bases between. The CDR3, as DNA: TGTGCCAGCAGCTTAGGTTCCGGCTCCTACAATGAGCAGTTCTTC. Translating it yields CASSLGSGSYNEQFF.

The chain carries TRBV6-5 and TRBJ2-7; D unresolved. CDR1 is MNHEY and CDR2 is SVGAGI in the germline V gene. CDR3 length: 16 residues. V was pared by 3 bases and J by 2 bases, with 17 bases between. CDR3 in DNA: TGTGCCAGCAGTTATGAGATGGCGTCTTTGCCCTACGAGCAGTACTTC. This sequence encodes CASSYEMASLPYEQYF.

The chain joins TRBV18 to TRBJ1-2; D not certain. CDR3 length: 15 amino acids. In germline, CDR1 is KGHSH, CDR2 LQKENI. V lost 3 bases, J lost 2 bases, and 13 bases lay in between. CDR3 sequence reads: CASSPLGGANYGYTF. The CDR3 DNA reads TGTGCCAGCTCACCCCTGGGTGGAGCCAACTATGGCTACACCTTC.

The rearrangement links TRBV6-1 to TRBJ2-1, with D tentatively TRBD2 (7 bases). CDR3 length equals 14 residues. Trimming left V 2 bases short and J 9 bases short, with 14 bases between. Germline CDR1 reads MNHNS; CDR2 reads SASEGT. The CDR3 nucleotides are TGTGCCAGCAGTGAATGGGAGGGAGGGGGTGAGCAGTTCTTC. Protein: CASSEWEGGGEQFF.

This clone came up once. This chain links TRBV6-5 with TRBJ2-1; D gene ambiguous. CDR1 is MNHEY and CDR2 is SVGAGI in the germline V gene. The CDR3 is 13 amino acids. The V gene lost 2 bases and the J gene lost 7 bases, with 9 bases spanning the gap. The CDR3 protein is CASSYDAGNEQFF. In DNA form, the CDR3 reads TGTGCCAGCAGTTACGATGCTGGGAATGAGCAGTTCTTC.

CDR3 amino acids: CANPGPLYYGYTF. The CDR3 nucleotides are TGTGCCAACCCGGGACCCCTCTACTATGGCTACACCTTC. The gene calls are TRBV7-3 and TRBJ1-2, with a weak D call TRBD1 (5 bases). Trimming shortened V by 10 bases and J by 3 bases, and 15 bases separated the two germline ends. Germline V lookup: CDR1 SGHTA, CDR2 FQGTGA. The CDR3 is 13 amino acids. Full variable domain (remainder filled in from reference TRBV7-3 and TRBJ1-2): GAGVSQTPSNKVTEKGKYVELRCDPISGHTALYWYRQSLGQGPEFLIYFQGTGAADDSGLPNDRFFAVRPEGSVSTLKIQRTERGDSAVYLCANPGPLYYGYTFGSGTRLTVV.

J is TRBJ2-1 and V is TRBV5-1; 10 positions match TRBD2. V gave up 3 bases and J gave up 7 bases; unmatched junction bases: 7. Germline V CDR1 and CDR2: SGHRS, YFSETQ. The CDR3 has 15 residues. The CDR3 DNA reads as TGCGCCAGCAGCTCCGTGATAGCGGGAGGTAATGAGCAGTTCTTC. It encodes CASSSVIAGGNEQFF.

This chain uses TRBV19 with TRBJ2-1; 9 nucleotides agree with TRBD2. V lost 6 bases to trimming and J lost 9 bases; unmatched junction nucleotides: 18. In germline, CDR1 is LNHDA, CDR2 SQIVND (reference sequence). The CDR3 runs to 17 residues. The chain's CDR3 is CASSPRRRPSGNREQFF. The CDR3 region has the DNA TGTGCCAGTAGCCCCCGAAGAAGGCCTAGCGGGAATCGTGAGCAGTTCTTC.